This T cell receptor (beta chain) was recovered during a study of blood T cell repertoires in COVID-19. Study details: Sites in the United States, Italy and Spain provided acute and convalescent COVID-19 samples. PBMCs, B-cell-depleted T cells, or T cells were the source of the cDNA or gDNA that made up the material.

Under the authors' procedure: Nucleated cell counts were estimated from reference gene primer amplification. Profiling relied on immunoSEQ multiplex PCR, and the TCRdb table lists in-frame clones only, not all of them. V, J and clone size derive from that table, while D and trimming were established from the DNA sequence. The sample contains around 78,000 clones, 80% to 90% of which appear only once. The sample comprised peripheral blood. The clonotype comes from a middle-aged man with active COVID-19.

CDR3 amino acids: CASSLGLAAYQETQYF. DNA of the CDR3: TGTGCCAGCAGTCTCGGACTAGCGGCGTACCAAGAGACCCAGTACTTC. The chain carries TRBV27 and TRBJ2-5; 10 positions match TRBD2. Germline V CDR1 and CDR2: MNHEY, SMNVEV (reference sequence). The V gene end was trimmed by 5 bases and the J gene end by 0 bases; junction bases not matched to a gene: 6. The length of the CDR3 is 16 residues.